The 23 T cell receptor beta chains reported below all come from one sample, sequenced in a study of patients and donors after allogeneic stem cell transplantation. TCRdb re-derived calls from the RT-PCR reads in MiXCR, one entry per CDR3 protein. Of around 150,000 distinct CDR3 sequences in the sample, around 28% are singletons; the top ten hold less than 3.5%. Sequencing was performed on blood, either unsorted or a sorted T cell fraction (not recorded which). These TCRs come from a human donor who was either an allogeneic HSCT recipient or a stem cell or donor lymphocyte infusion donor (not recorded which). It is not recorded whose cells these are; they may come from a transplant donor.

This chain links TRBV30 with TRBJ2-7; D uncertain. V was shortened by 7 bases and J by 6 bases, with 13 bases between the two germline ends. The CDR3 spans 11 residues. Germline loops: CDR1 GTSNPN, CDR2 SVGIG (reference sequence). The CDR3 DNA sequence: TGTGCCTCGTACAAGCGCGGCGAGCAGTACTTC. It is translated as CASYKRGEQYF. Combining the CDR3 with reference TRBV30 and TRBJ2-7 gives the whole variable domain SQTIHQWPATLVQPVGSPLSLECTVEGTSNPNLYWYRQAAGRGLQLLFYSVGIGQISSEVPQNLSASRPQDRQFILSSKKLLLSDSGFYLCASYKRGEQYFGPGTRLTVT.

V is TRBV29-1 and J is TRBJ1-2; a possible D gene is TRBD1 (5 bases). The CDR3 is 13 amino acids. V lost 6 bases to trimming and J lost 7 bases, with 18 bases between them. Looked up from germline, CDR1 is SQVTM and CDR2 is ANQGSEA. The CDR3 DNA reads TGCAGCGTCGACGGGGGGGGAGGCCCTGGCTACACCTTC. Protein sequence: CSVDGGGGPGYTF.

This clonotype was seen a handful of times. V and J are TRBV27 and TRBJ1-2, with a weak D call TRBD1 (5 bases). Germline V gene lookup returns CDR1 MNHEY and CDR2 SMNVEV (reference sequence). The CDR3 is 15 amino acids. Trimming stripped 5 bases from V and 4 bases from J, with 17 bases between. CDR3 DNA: TGTGCCAGCAGTAAGACCGGGACCGCGCTCTATGGCTACACCTTC. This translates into CASSKTGTALYGYTF.

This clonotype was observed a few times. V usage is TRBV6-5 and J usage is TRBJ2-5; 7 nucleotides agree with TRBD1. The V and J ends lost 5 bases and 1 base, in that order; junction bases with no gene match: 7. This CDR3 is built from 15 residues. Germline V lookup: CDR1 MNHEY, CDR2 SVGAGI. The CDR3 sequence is CASSRGQSFQETQYF. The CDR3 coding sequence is TGTGCCAGCAGTAGGGGACAGAGCTTCCAAGAGACCCAGTACTTC.

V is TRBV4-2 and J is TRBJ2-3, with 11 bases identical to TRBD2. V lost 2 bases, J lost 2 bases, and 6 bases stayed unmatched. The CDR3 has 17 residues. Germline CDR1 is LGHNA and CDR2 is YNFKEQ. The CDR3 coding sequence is TGTGCCAGCAGCCAAAGCGGACTAGCGGGTAACACAGATACGCAGTATTTT. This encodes CASSQSGLAGNTDTQYF.

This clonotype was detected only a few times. CDR3 region: CASRSRAGTYNEQFF. The CDR3 DNA sequence: TGTGCCAGCAGGTCCAGAGCGGGAACCTACAATGAGCAGTTCTTC. V usage is TRBV5-6 and J usage is TRBJ2-1, with 7 bases that match TRBD2. CDR1 and CDR2 (germline): SGHDT, YYEEEE. The CDR3 length is 15 residues. V lost 5 bases, J lost 2 bases, and 7 bases stayed unmatched.

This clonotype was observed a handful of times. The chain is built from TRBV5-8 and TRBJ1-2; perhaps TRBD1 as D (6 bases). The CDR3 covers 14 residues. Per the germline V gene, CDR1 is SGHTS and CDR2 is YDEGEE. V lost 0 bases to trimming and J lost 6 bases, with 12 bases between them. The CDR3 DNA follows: TGTGCCAGCAGCTTGGCAGGGGCAAGGGATGGCTACACCTTC. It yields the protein CASSLAGARDGYTF.

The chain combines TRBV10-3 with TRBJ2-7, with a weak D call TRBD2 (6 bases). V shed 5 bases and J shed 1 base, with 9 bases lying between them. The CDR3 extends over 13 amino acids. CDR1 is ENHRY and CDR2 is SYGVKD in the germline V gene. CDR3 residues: CAISPRGSYEQYF. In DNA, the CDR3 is TGTGCCATCAGTCCCCGGGGGTCCTACGAGCAGTACTTC.

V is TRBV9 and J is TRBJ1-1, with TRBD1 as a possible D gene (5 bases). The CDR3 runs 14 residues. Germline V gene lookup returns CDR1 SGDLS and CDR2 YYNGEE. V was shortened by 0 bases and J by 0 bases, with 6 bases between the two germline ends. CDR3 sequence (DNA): TGTGCCAGCAGCGTAGTAGGGGTGAACACTGAAGCTTTCTTT. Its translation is CASSVVGVNTEAFF. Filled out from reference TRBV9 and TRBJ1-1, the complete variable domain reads DSGVTQTPKHLITATGQRVTLRCSPRSGDLSVYWYQQSLDQGLQFLIQYYNGEERAKGNILERFSAQQFPDLHSELNLSSLELGDSALYFCASSVVGVNTEAFFGQGTRLTVV.

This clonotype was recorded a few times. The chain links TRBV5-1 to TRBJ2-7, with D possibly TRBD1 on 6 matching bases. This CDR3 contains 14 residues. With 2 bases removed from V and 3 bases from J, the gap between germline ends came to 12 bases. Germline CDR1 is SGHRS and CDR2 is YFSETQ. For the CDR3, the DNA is TGCGCCAGCAGCTTTTCAGGGGTCAGCTACGAGCAGTACTTC. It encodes CASSFSGVSYEQYF.

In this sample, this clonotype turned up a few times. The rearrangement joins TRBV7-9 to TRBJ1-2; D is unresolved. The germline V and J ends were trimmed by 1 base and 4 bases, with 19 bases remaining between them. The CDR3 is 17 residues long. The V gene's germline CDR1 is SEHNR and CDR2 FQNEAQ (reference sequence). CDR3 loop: CASSLGPPRQILYGYTF. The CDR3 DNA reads TGTGCCAGCAGCTTAGGCCCCCCTCGGCAGATCCTCTATGGCTACACCTTC. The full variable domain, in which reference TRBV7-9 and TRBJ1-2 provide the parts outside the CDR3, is DTGVSQNPRHKITKRGQNVTFRCDPISEHNRLYWYRQTLGQGPEFLTYFQNEAQLEKSRLLSDRFSAERPKGSFSTLEIQRTEQGDSAMYLCASSLGPPRQILYGYTFGSGTRLTVV.

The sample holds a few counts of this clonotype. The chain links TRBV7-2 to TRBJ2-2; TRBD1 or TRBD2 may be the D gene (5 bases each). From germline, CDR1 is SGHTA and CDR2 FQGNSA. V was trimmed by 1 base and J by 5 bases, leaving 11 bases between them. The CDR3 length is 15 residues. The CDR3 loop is CASSLDRTRTGELFF. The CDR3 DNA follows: TGTGCCAGCAGCTTAGACAGGACTCGGACCGGGGAGCTGTTTTTT.

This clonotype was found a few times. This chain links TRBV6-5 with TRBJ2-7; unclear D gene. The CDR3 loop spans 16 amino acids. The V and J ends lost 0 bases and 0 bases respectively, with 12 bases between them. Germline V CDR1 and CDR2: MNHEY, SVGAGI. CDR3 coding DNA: TGTGCCAGCAGTTACTCCTTGTTGCGGAGCTCCTACGAGCAGTACTTC. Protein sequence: CASSYSLLRSSYEQYF.

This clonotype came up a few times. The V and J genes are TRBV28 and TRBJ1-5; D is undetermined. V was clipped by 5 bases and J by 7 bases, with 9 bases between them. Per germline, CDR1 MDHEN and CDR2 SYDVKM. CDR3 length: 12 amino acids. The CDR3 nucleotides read TGTGCCAGCAGTCCTCCAAGGCAGCCCCAGCATTTT. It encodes CASSPPRQPQHF.

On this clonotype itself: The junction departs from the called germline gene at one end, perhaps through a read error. CDR3 nucleotides: TGTGCCGGCAGCTTAGCCGGGGCGGTCACCGGGGAGCTGTTTTTT. This gives the protein CAGSLAGAVTGELFF. The V call is TRBV7-2, the J call TRBJ2-2, with D possibly being TRBD1 or TRBD2 (5 bases each). CDR3 length equals 15 residues. Germline V gives CDR1 SGHTA, CDR2 FQGNSA.

DNA for the CDR3: TGCGCCAGCAGAGGGAAAATGAACACTGAAGCTTTCTTT. This sequence encodes CASRGKMNTEAFF. The rearrangement links TRBV4-3 to TRBJ1-1; D remains unclear. V was cut by 6 bases and J by 0 bases, with 8 bases left in between. CDR1 LGHNA and CDR2 YSLEER come from the germline V gene. The CDR3 is 13 amino acids.

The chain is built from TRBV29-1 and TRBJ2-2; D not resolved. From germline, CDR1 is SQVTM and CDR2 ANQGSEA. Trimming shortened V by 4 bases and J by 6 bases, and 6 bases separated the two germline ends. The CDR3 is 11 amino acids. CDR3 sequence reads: CSVVSAGELFF. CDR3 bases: TGCAGCGTTGTGAGCGCCGGGGAGCTGTTTTTT.

The chain's CDR3 is CASSPGGFEQFF. CDR3 DNA: TGTGCCAGCAGTCCAGGGGGCTTTGAGCAGTTCTTC. The gene calls are TRBV27 and TRBJ2-1, with 8 nucleotides matching TRBD1. V was pared by 5 bases and J by 9 bases, with 3 bases of the junction left unmatched. CDR3 size: 12 residues. CDR1 MNHEY and CDR2 SMNVEV come from the germline V gene (reference sequence).

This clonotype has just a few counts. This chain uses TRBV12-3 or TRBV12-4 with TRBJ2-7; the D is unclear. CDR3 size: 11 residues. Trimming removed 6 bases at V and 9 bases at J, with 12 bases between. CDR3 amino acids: CASSQRTVQYF. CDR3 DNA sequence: TGTGCCAGCAGCCAGAGGACGGTGCAGTACTTC.

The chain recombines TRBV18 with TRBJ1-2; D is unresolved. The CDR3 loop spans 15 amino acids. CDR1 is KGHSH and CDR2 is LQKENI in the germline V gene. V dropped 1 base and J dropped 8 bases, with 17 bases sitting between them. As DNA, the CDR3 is TGTGCCAGCTCACCACAGGGAACAGTTTCGGAGGGCTACACCTTC. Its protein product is CASSPQGTVSEGYTF.

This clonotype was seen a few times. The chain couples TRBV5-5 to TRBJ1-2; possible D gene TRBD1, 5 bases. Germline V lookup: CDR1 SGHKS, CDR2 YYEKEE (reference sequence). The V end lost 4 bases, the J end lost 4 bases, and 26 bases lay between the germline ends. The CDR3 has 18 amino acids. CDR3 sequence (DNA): TGTGCCAGCAGCCCAAGAAGGGAGGGGACGGTAGTCAGCTATGGCTACACCTTC. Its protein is CASSPRREGTVVSYGYTF.

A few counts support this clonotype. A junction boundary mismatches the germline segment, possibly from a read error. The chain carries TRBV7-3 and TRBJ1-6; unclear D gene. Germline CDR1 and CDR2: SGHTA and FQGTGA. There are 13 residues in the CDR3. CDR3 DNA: TGTGCCAGCAGCCTAAGTGGGAATTCACCCCTTCACTTT. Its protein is CASSLSGNSPLHF.

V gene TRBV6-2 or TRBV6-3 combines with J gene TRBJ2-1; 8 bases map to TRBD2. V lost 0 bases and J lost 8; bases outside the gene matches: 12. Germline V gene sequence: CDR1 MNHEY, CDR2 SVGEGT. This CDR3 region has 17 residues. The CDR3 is CASSYSIGQREKDEQFF. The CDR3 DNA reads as TGTGCCAGCAGTTACTCGATAGGCCAGCGGGAGAAAGATGAGCAGTTCTTC.